This T cell receptor beta chain was sequenced for a study of radiation and T cells in renal cell carcinoma (TCRdb year 2020). About the full investigation: Samples came from a clinical trial, in which primary renal cell carcinomas received 15 Gy stereotactic body radiation therapy followed by nephrectomy 4 weeks later. A total of 53 samples underwent TCR beta sequencing, made up of some 26 tumors and about 27 peripheral blood samples. Across all 50 or so samples, 4,016,671 unique CDR3 nucleotide sequences, encoding about 2,700,000 unique CDR3 amino acid sequences, were identified. What the study reported, not specific to this receptor: The single-armed trial design could not address effects of radiation dose or scheduling on the TCR repertoire. No pretreatment tumor biopsies were available, so the baseline intratumoral presence of clonotypes could not be determined. Changes in the blood repertoire were not tracked past 4 weeks after treatment. In blood, the top tumor clonotypes increased from baseline to 2 weeks after radiation and then shrank by 4 weeks, which suggests a temporary expansion of tumor-resident clones.

The cysteine opens and the phenylalanine closes a CDR3 of 11 amino acids. Of all the DNA, just the CDR3 is kept, 33 bases in frame from base 1. The germline V gene provides CDR1 SNHLY and CDR2 FYNNEI. V is shortened by 2 bases, J by 9 bases, and the region joining them spans 2 bases. Sample time point, as interpreted from the label and publication: baseline pretreatment blood. The sample's treatment or condition label, in plain terms: 15 Gy SBRT to primary tumor, nephrectomy 4 weeks later. To track tumor-enriched clonotypes, serial peripheral blood was sampled from radiation-treated patients at baseline and at 2 weeks and 4 weeks after SBRT. Every patient's renal cell carcinoma showed clear cell pathology. Genomic DNA for TCR sequencing was prepared using the QIAamp DNA Blood Mini Kit (Qiagen). The analyses included only samples that passed all quality control checks. The immunoSEQ kit was used, according to the manufacturer's recommendations, to generate TCR beta libraries from genomic DNA. To prepare the libraries, a first multiplex PCR with proprietary primers was run, followed by a second PCR that added unique barcodes, and a bead cleanup was done after each round. A kit-provided positive control reaction and a negative control reaction were included in every sample batch. The final libraries were assessed on an Agilent 4200 TapeStation D1000 ScreenTape, pooled by volume, and quantified by qPCR. An Illumina NextSeq500 fitted with a MidOutput 150-cycle cartridge performed the sequencing, running 156 Read1 cycles and 15 Index1 cycles with the kit's custom primers. The pooled library was loaded at about 0.96 pM, and 20% PhiX control was spiked in. Per the source publication's procedure: Vendor-processed data were analyzed in R, and a clonotype was defined as all T cells sharing the same CDR3 nucleotide sequence. In the clone abundance analyses, frequencies in each sample were normalized to that sample's 10,000 most abundant clones. Public T cell clones, which averaged fewer than five per sample, were removed prior to analysis. An abundance difference of at least 32-fold between compartments was the criterion for calling clonotypes tumor-enriched or baseline blood-enriched. A beta-binomial differential abundance model was used to identify clonotypes that expanded or contracted between blood time points. Tumor-blood repertoire similarity was measured with the Baroni-Urbani and Buser coefficient, and groups were compared using two-tailed Wilcoxon tests in R. TCRdb mirrors the immuneACCESS table, restricted to in-frame sequences. Some clones are absent from its copies; in checked studies, under half trace to an unresolved V gene, and the reason for the others is unknown. V and J calls and clone size come straight from that table; D and trimming were deduced from the DNA. The sample yields 90,000 to 95,000 clones; 70% to 85% were counted once. Approximately 6.4% of the sample is in the top ten clones.

Of note for this clone: Its binding antigen is unknown. No clone much larger than this one lies a single base away; base qualities are absent.

The sequence links TRBV2 to TRBJ2-6; the D gene lacks a confident call. This receptor was identified in a man in his 60s with renal cell carcinoma. Source: blood, taken from a patient whose treatment included radiotherapy and nephrectomy. Here the CDR3 is given as CASSEINVLTF. The base sequence is TGTGCCAGCAGTGAAATCAACGTCCTGACTTTC.